This passage covers 24 T cell receptor beta chains from one sample sequenced in a study of blood T cell repertoires in COVID-19. TCRdb's table, derived via immunoSEQ multiplex PCR, lists solely in-frame clones and lacks some. The sample holds 150,000 to 190,000 clones; approximately 84% are singletons and the top ten take 7% to 10%. Sequenced material: peripheral blood. All receptors derive from a woman aged 55-69 years with COVID-19, enrolled during active disease.

The gene calls are TRBV7-3 and TRBJ1-1; a possible D gene is TRBD1 (6 bases). The germline CDR1 and CDR2 sequences are SGHTA and FQGTGA. The CDR3 has 13 residues. V lost 8 bases, J lost 0 bases, and 10 bases lay in between. Here the CDR3 DNA reads TGTGCCAGCGCACAGGGTGTGAACACTGAAGCTTTCTTT. This codes for CASAQGVNTEAFF.

V is TRBV4-1 and J is TRBJ2-1; TRBD1 is a possible D gene (5 bases). Germline CDR1 is MGHRA and CDR2 is YSYEKL. The CDR3 has 14 residues. V lost 2 bases and J 2 bases, leaving 7 bases between the germline ends. In DNA form, the CDR3 reads TGCGCCAGCAGCCAAATGACAGCCTACAATGAGCAGTTCTTC. Its protein is CASSQMTAYNEQFF.

The rearrangement joins TRBV5-1 to TRBJ1-5; D remains ambiguous. In germline, CDR1 is SGHRS, CDR2 YFSETQ. V was trimmed by 0 bases and J by 2 bases, leaving 12 bases between them. The CDR3 sequence is 16 residues long. DNA of the CDR3: TGCGCCAGCAGCTTGGCCGGTGTCGAGGGCAATCAGCCCCAGCATTTT. Translating gives CASSLAGVEGNQPQHF.

V gene TRBV9 combines with J gene TRBJ2-3, with D perhaps matching TRBD1 (5 bases). The length of the CDR3 is 15 residues. The V end was cut by 0 bases, the J end by 0 bases, with 8 bases between. Germline V gene lookup returns CDR1 SGDLS and CDR2 YYNGEE. CDR3 amino acids: CASSVVGASTDTQYF. Here the CDR3 DNA reads TGTGCCAGCAGCGTAGTTGGGGCTAGCACAGATACGCAGTATTTT.

In its sample, this clone was seen a few times. The V and J genes are TRBV19 and TRBJ1-5, with D possibly TRBD1 on 5 matching bases. The CDR3 is 14 residues long. Deletions cut 2 bases from V and 6 bases from J, with 11 bases between. Germline V gene sequence: CDR1 LNHDA, CDR2 SQIVND (reference sequence). This chain's CDR3 is CASSIQGFGQPQHF. The CDR3 DNA sequence: TGTGCCAGTAGTATACAGGGTTTTGGTCAGCCCCAGCATTTT.

The chain carries TRBV5-5 and TRBJ1-5, with a weak D call TRBD1 (5 bases). The germline CDR1 and CDR2 sequences are SGHKS and YYEKEE (reference sequence). The CDR3 runs to 14 residues. V dropped 3 bases and J dropped 0 bases, with 7 bases sitting between them. The CDR3 reads CASSWGDSNQPQHF. The DNA for the CDR3 is TGTGCCAGCAGCTGGGGGGATAGCAATCAGCCCCAGCATTTT.

The chain employs TRBV11-3 and TRBJ2-2; no clear D gene. V shed 6 bases and J shed 7 bases, with 12 bases lying between them. In germline, CDR1 is SGHNT, CDR2 YENEEA. The CDR3 has 13 residues. In nucleotides, the CDR3 is TGTGCCAGCAGTTACTACTCCGGCGGGGAGCTGTTTTTT. This gives the protein CASSYYSGGELFF.

The chain combines TRBV1 with TRBJ2-3; the table's D call, TRBD1, was not checked against the DNA. TRBV1 counts as a pseudogene. The CDR3 extends over 18 amino acids. As DNA, the CDR3 is TGCACCAGCAGCCAATACGAGGGAGACAGGGGGTTGACAGATACGCAGTATTTT. Residues: CTSSQYEGDRGLTDTQYF.

The rearrangement joins TRBV2 to TRBJ2-7, with TRBD2 identical over 9 bases. The germline CDR1 and CDR2 sequences are SNHLY and FYNNEI. The CDR3 is 16 amino acids. The V and J ends lost 5 bases and 3 bases, in that order; junction bases with no gene match: 11. The CDR3 loop reads CASSSSGIAGVYEQYV. For the CDR3, the DNA is TGTGCCAGCAGTAGCTCCGGGATAGCGGGGGTCTACGAGCAGTACGTC.

This chain joins TRBV9 and TRBJ1-1; D may be TRBD1 (6 bases). This CDR3 spans 14 amino acids. Germline assignment: CDR1 SGDLS and CDR2 YYNGEE. V lost 2 bases and J 3 bases, leaving 11 bases between the germline ends. The CDR3 spells CASSVRQDDTEAFF. For the CDR3, the DNA is TGTGCCAGCAGCGTGAGACAGGATGACACTGAAGCTTTCTTT.

J is TRBJ2-7 and V is TRBV10-2, with D perhaps matching TRBD1 (5 bases). CDR3 size: 15 residues. Trimming removed 1 base from V and 1 base from J, with 11 bases in between. Germline CDR1 reads WSHSY; CDR2 reads SAAADI. CDR3 sequence: CASSEYDGHSYEQYF. The CDR3 nucleotides are TGCGCCAGCAGTGAGTACGACGGACATTCCTACGAGCAGTACTTC.

The chain's CDR3 is CASSPGTGKNTEAFF. As DNA, the CDR3 is TGTGCCAGCTCACCGGGGACAGGGAAGAACACTGAAGCTTTCTTT. The chain has TRBV18 and TRBJ1-1; 9 nucleotides align to TRBD1. The germline V gene encodes CDR1 KGHSH and CDR2 LQKENI. The CDR3 is 15 residues long. J lost 1 base, V lost 3 bases, and 3 bases had no gene match. Using reference TRBV18 and TRBJ1-1 for the parts outside the CDR3, the full variable domain is NAGVMQNPRHLVRRRGQEARLRCSPMKGHSHVYWYRQLPEEGLKFMVYLQKENIIDESGMPKERFSAEFPKEGPSILRIQQVVRGDSAAYFCASSPGTGKNTEAFFGQGTRLTVV.

J is TRBJ2-1 and V is TRBV7-9, with 10 bases that match TRBD2. Trimming took 3 bases from V and 6 from J; bases not matched to a gene: 2. Germline CDR1 and CDR2: SEHNR and FQNEAQ (reference sequence). This CDR3 region has 14 residues. CDR3: CASSFTSGVNEQFF. The CDR3 DNA follows: TGTGCCAGCAGCTTTACTAGCGGGGTCAATGAGCAGTTCTTC.

This chain links TRBV10-3 with TRBJ1-1; a weak D match, TRBD1 (6 bases). Per the germline V gene, CDR1 is ENHRY and CDR2 is SYGVKD. The CDR3 loop spans 13 amino acids. Trimming cost V 6 bases and J 1 base, with 9 bases left between them. The CDR3 spells CAISEDRNTEAFF. For the CDR3, the DNA is TGTGCCATCAGCGAGGACAGGAACACTGAAGCTTTCTTT.

This chain connects TRBV19 to TRBJ1-1, with no clear D. The length of the CDR3 is 16 residues. Germline CDR1 and CDR2: LNHDA and SQIVND (reference sequence). V was pared by 2 bases and J by 0 bases, with 13 bases between. Written as DNA, the CDR3 is TGTGCCAGTAGTATATTCGGACTTTCTATGAACACTGAAGCTTTCTTT. This encodes CASSIFGLSMNTEAFF.

The chain uses TRBV9 and TRBJ1-1, with a weak D call TRBD1 (5 bases). Trimming took off 3 bases at V and 1 base at J, with 13 bases between the two ends. The CDR3 has 15 amino acids. CDR1 is SGDLS and CDR2 is YYNGEE in the germline V gene. In DNA, the CDR3 is TGTGCCAGCAGCGCAGGACAAACCCCGAACACTGAAGCTTTCTTT. Its protein product is CASSAGQTPNTEAFF.

The count of this clone is one. The chain joins TRBV3-1 (or the pseudogene TRBV3-2) to TRBJ2-2; 13 positions agree with TRBD2. This CDR3 has 16 amino acids. The germline gives CDR1 LGHDT, CDR2 YNNKEL (reference sequence). Trimming took 5 bases from V and 5 from J; bases not matched to a gene: 5. The DNA for the CDR3 is TGTGCCAGCAGCGGACTAGCGGGAGAAGGAACCGGGGAGCTGTTTTTT. This translates into CASSGLAGEGTGELFF.

The J gene is TRBJ1-1, the V gene TRBV21-1. TRBV21-1 is a pseudogene. The CDR3 sequence is 13 residues long. In nucleotides, the CDR3 is TGTGCCACCTCCCCCGAGGGAGCTACTGAAGCTTTCTTT. Translated, it gives CATSPEGATEAFF.

Comment on this clone: The same CDR3 is also encoded by other DNA sequences in this sample. This chain uses TRBV7-3 with TRBJ2-1; TRBD2 agrees at 8 bases. Trimming removed 3 bases from V and 1 base from J; junction bases left unmatched: 2. The CDR3 consists of 15 residues. Germline V gives CDR1 SGHTA, CDR2 FQGTGA. The DNA of the CDR3 is TGTGCCAGCAGCTTCTTAGCGGGATCCTACAATGAGCAGTTCTTC. Its translation is CASSFLAGSYNEQFF. The full variable domain, in which reference TRBV7-3 and TRBJ2-1 provide the parts outside the CDR3, is GAGVSQTPSNKVTEKGKYVELRCDPISGHTALYWYRQSLGQGPEFLIYFQGTGAADDSGLPNDRFFAVRPEGSVSTLKIQRTERGDSAVYLCASSFLAGSYNEQFFGPGTRLTVL.

The chain links TRBV7-2 to TRBJ1-4; no clear D gene. There are 14 residues in the CDR3. Germline lookup yields CDR1 SGHTA and CDR2 FQGNSA. Trimming removed 2 bases at V and 11 bases at J, with 15 bases between. The DNA for the CDR3 is TGTGCCAGCAGCTTACAGGCCCTAGCTGAGAAACTGTTTTTT. Translation: CASSLQALAEKLFF.

The chain employs TRBV9 and TRBJ1-5; D might be TRBD1 (5 bases). CDR1 and CDR2 (germline): SGDLS, YYNGEE. The CDR3 runs to 14 residues. Trimming removed 4 bases from V and 0 bases from J, with 8 bases in between. The CDR3 sequence is CASSQGYSNQPQHF. As DNA, the CDR3 is TGTGCCAGCAGCCAGGGATATAGCAATCAGCCCCAGCATTTT.

This chain connects TRBV3-1 (or the pseudogene TRBV3-2) to TRBJ1-2; tentatively, D is TRBD1 (5 bases). Germline V lookup: CDR1 LGHDT, CDR2 YNNKEL (reference sequence). The V end lost 1 base, the J end lost 7 bases, and 7 bases lay between the germline ends. The CDR3 covers 12 residues. CDR3 region: CASSQAGGGYTF. CDR3 nucleotide sequence: TGTGCCAGCAGCCAAGCCGGGGGTGGCTACACCTTC.

This chain uses TRBV3-1 (or the pseudogene TRBV3-2) with TRBJ2-2; possible D gene TRBD1, 6 bases. V was clipped by 2 bases and J by 5 bases, with 15 bases between them. Germline lookup yields CDR1 LGHDT and CDR2 YNNKEL (reference sequence). The CDR3 spans 16 residues. CDR3 protein: CASSQYSGGGTGELFF. Written as DNA, the CDR3 is TGTGCCAGCAGCCAATATTCTGGGGGCGGGACCGGGGAGCTGTTTTTT.

The table lists this clone with a count of one. The chain has TRBV6-5 and TRBJ1-1, with 7 bases fitting TRBD1. Germline lookup yields CDR1 MNHEY and CDR2 SVGAGI. This CDR3 comprises 14 residues. With 4 bases clipped from V and 1 base from J, the junction kept 3 bases outside the gene matches. The CDR3 region has the DNA TGTGCCAGCAGTTTAGGACAGGCGAACACTGAAGCTTTCTTT. As protein: CASSLGQANTEAFF.